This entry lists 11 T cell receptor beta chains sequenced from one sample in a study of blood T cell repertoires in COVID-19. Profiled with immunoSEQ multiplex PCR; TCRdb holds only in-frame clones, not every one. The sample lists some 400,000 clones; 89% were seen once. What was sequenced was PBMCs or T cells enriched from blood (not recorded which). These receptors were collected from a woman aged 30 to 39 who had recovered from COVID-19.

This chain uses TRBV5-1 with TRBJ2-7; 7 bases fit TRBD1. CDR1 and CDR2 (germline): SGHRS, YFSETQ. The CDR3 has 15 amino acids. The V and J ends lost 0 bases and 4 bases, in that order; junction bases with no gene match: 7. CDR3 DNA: TGCGCCAGCAGCTTGGAGGGGGCGCGCGTGTACGAGCAGTACTTC. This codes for CASSLEGARVYEQYF.

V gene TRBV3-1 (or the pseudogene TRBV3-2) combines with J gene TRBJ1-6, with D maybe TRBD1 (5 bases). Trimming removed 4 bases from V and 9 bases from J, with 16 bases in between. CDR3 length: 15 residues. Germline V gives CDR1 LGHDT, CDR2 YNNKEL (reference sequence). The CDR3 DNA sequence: TGTGCCAGCAGCCCCGCGGGGGTACGTAGTTCACCCCTCCACTTT. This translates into CASSPAGVRSSPLHF.

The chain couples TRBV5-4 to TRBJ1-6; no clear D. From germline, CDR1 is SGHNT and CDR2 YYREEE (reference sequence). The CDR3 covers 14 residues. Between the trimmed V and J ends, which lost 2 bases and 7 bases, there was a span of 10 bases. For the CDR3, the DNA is TGTGCCAGCAGCTTTAGTCTAGGAAATTCACCCCTCCACTTT. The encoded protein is CASSFSLGNSPLHF.

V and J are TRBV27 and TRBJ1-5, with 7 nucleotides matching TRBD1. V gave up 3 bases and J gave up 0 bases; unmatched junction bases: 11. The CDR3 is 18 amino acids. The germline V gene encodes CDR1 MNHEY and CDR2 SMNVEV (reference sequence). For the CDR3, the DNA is TGTGCCAGCAGTTTGCTCCCTCTGGACAGGTTTAGCAATCAGCCCCAGCATTTT. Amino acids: CASSLLPLDRFSNQPQHF.

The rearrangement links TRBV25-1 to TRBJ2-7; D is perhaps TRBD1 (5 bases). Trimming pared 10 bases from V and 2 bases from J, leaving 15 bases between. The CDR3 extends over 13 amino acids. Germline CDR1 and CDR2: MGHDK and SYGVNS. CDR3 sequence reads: CATKRQGPYEQYF. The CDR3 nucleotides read TGTGCCACCAAGCGCCAGGGCCCCTACGAGCAGTACTTC.

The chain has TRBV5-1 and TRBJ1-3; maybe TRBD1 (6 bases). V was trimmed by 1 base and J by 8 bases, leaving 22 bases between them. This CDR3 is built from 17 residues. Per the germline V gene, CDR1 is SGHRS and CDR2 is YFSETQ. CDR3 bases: TGCGCCAGCAGCTTGCGGCCAAAACAGGGAATTTCGGACACCATATATTTT. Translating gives CASSLRPKQGISDTIYF.

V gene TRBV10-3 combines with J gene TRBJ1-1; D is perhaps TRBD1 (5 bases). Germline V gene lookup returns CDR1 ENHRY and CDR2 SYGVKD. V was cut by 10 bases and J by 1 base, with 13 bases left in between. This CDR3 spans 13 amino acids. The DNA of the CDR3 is TGTGCCACGGAATTACAGGAGAACACTGAAGCTTTCTTT. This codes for CATELQENTEAFF.

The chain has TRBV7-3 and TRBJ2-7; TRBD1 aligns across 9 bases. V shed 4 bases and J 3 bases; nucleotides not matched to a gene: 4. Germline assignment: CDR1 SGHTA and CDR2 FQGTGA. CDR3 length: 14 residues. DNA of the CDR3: TGTGCCAGCAGCTCACAGGGGGCGGGCTACGAGCAGTACTTC. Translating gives CASSSQGAGYEQYF.

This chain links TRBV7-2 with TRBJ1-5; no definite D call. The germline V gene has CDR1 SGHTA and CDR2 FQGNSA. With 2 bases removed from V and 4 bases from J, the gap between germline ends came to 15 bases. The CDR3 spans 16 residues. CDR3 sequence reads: CASSLRTISSNQPQHF. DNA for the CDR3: TGTGCCAGCAGCTTACGGACTATATCCTCGAATCAGCCCCAGCATTTT.

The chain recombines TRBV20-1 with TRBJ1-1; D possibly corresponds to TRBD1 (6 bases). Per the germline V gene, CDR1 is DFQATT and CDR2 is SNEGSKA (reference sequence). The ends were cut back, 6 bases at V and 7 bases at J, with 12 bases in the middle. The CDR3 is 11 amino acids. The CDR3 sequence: CSAGGADEAFF. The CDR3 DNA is TGCAGTGCGGGGGGGGCGGATGAAGCTTTCTTT.

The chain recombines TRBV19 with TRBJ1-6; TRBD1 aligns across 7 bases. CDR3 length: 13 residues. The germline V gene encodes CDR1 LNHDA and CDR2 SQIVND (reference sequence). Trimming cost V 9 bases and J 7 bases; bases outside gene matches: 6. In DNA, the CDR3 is TGTGCCAGCCGACAGGGCGGGAATTCACCCCTCCACTTT. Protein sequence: CASRQGGNSPLHF.